The 3 T cell receptor beta chains given below trace back to one sample, sequenced in a study of blood T cell repertoires in COVID-19. Libraries were prepared by immunoSEQ multiplex PCR; TCRdb keeps only in-frame clonotypes and omits some of them. The profile covers some 50,000 clones, with 80% to 90% appearing a single time and 7% to 9% taken by the ten largest. Sequencing used peripheral blood. The source is a woman aged 70-85 years with active COVID-19.

The CDR3 spells CASRTSADTQYF. CDR3 sequence (DNA): TGTGCCAGCAGAACTAGCGCAGATACGCAGTATTTT. This sequence joins TRBV28 and TRBJ2-3; the match to TRBD2 covers 7 bases. The V gene end was trimmed by 6 bases and the J gene end by 4 bases; junction bases not matched to a gene: 1. CDR1 and CDR2 from the germline V gene are MDHEN and SYDVKM. The CDR3 totals 12 residues.

This sequence joins TRBV5-1 and TRBJ2-3; a weak D match, TRBD2 (5 bases). CDR1 and CDR2 from the germline V gene are SGHRS and YFSETQ. V shed 0 bases and J shed 5 bases, with 10 bases lying between them. The CDR3 covers 14 residues. The CDR3 coding sequence is TGCGCCAGCAGCTTGGGAACCGCGGGAGATACGCAGTATTTT. Translation gives CASSLGTAGDTQYF.

V gene TRBV6-4 combines with J gene TRBJ2-2; D uncertain. V was clipped by 9 bases and J by 2 bases, with 13 bases between them. Germline V CDR1 and CDR2: MRHNA, SNTAGT. The CDR3 consists of 14 residues. The CDR3 DNA is TGTGCCAGGTGGAGACGGAGCAACACCGGGGAGCTGTTTTTT. Translated, it gives CARWRRSNTGELFF.